What follows is one T cell receptor beta chain and its context. Clones were read by immunoSEQ multiplex PCR, and TCRdb kept only the in-frame ones, dropping some. This table holds 1.5 million to 2.5 million clones, about 95% found once. Naive CD8 isolation took CD45RO-negative cells positively selected for CCR7 and excluded terminally differentiated effector memory CD45RA+ cells. Germline V gene data show CDR1 as MNHEY and CDR2 as SMNVEV (reference sequence). The V and J ends lost 5 bases and 3 bases respectively, with 17 bases between them. The CDR3 has 16 amino acids. The data stem from a study of shared clonotypes between healthy human individuals.

The receptor was isolated from a man younger than 35 in good health. The chain carries TRBV27 and TRBJ1-5; D gene unclear. The sequenced sample was naive CD8+ T cells sorted from blood. The CDR3 sequence is CASSPLGPLLNQPQHF. CDR3 DNA sequence: TGTGCCAGCAGTCCTCTAGGACCGCTACTCAATCAGCCCCAGCATTTT.